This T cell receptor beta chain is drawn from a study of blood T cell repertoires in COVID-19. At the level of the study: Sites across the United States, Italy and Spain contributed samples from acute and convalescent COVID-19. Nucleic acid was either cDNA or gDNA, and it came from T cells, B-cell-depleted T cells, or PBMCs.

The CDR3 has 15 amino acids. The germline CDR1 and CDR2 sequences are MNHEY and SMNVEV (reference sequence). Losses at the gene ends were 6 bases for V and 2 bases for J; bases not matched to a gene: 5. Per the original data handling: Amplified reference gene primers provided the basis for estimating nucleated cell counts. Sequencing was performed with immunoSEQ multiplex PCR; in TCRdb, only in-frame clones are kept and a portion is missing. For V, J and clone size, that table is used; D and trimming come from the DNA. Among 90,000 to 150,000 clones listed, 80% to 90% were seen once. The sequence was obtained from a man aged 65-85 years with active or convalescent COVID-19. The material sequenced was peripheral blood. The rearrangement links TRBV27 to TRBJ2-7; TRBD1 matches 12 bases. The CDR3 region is CASRAGTGGPYEQYF. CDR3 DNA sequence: TGTGCCAGCAGAGCCGGGACAGGGGGCCCCTACGAGCAGTACTTC.